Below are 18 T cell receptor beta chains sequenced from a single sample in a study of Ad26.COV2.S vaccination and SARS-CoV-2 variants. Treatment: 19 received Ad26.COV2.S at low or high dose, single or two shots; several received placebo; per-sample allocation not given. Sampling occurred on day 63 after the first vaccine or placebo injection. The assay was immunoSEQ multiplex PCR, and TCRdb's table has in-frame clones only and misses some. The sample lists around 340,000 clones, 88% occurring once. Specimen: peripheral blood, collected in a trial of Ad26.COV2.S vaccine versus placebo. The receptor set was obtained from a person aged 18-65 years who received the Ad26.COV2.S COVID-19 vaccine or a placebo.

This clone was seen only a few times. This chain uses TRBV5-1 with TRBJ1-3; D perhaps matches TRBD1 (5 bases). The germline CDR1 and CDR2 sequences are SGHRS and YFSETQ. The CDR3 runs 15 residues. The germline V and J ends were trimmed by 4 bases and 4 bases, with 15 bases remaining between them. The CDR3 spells CASSRTGVGGNTIYF. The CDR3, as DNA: TGCGCCAGCAGCCGTACGGGGGTTGGAGGAAACACCATATATTTT.

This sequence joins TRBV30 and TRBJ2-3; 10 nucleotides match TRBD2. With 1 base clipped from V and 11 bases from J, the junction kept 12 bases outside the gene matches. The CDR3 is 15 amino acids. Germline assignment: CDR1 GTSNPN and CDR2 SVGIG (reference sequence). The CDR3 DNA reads TGTGCCTGGAGTGGAAGCCTAGCGGGGGAGGAAGGGCAGTATTTT. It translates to CAWSGSLAGEEGQYF.

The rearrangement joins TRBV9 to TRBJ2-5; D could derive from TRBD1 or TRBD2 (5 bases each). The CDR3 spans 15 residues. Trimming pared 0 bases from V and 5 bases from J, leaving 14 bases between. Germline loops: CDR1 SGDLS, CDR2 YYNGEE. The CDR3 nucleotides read TGTGCCAGCAGCGTAGGGGTAAAAGGGACGGAGACCCAGTACTTC. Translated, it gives CASSVGVKGTETQYF.

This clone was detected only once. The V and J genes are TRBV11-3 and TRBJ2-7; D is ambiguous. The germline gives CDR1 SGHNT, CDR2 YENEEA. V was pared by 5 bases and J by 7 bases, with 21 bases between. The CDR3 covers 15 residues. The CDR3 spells CASSPTTGPFGEQYF. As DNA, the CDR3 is TGTGCCAGCAGCCCCACGACGGGCCCTTTTGGGGAGCAGTACTTC.

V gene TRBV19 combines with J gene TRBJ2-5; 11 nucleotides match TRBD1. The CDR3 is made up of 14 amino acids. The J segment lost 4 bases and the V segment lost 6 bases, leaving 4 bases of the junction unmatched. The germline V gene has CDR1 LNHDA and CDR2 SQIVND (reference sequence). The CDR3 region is CASRDRGRGETQYF. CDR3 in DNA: TGTGCCAGTAGGGACAGGGGGCGCGGAGAGACCCAGTACTTC.

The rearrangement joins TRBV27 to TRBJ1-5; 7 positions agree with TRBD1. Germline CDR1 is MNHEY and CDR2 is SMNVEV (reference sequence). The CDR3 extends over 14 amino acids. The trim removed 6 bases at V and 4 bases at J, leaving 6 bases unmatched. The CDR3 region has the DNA TGTGCCAGCAGACAGGGGAAACTTAATCAGCCCCAGCATTTT. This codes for CASRQGKLNQPQHF.

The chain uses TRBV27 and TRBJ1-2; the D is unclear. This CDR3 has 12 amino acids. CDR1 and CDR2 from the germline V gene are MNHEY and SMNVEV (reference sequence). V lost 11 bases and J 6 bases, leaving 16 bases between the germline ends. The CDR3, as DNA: TGTGCCTCAAGCGGGATGGGAGATGGCTACACCTTC. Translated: CASSGMGDGYTF.

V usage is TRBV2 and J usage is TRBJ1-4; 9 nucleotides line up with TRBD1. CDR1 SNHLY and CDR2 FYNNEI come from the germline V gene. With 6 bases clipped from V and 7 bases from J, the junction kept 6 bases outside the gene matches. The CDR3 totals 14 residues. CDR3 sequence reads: CASRRDRDGEKLFF. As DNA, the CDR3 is TGTGCCAGCAGGAGGGACAGGGATGGTGAAAAACTGTTTTTT.

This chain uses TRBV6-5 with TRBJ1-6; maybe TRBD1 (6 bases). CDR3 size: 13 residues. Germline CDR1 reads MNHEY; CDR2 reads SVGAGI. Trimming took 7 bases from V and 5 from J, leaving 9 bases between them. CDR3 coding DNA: TGTGCCAGCAAGACAGGAGATAATTCACCCCTCCACTTT. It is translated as CASKTGDNSPLHF.

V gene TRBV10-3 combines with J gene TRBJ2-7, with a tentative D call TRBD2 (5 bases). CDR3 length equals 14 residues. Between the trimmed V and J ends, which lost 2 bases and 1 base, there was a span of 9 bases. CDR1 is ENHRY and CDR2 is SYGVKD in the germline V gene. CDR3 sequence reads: CAISEVGGSYEQYF. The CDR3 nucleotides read TGTGCCATCAGTGAGGTAGGAGGATCCTACGAGCAGTACTTC.

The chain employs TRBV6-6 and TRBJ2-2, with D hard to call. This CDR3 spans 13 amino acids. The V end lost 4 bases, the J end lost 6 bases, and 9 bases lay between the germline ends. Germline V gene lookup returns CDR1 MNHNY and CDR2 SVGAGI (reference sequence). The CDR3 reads CASSLTWPGELFF. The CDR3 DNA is TGTGCCAGCAGTTTAACATGGCCCGGGGAGCTGTTTTTT.

CDR3 amino acids: CAIFAGGTTYGYTF. CDR3 nucleotide sequence: TGTGCCATCTTCGCTGGAGGTACTACCTATGGCTACACCTTC. The chain employs TRBV10-3 and TRBJ1-2, with no clear D. Germline CDR1 ENHRY, CDR2 SYGVKD. This CDR3 is built from 14 residues. V was clipped by 8 bases and J by 4 bases, with 17 bases between them.

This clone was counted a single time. Here the CDR3 DNA reads TGTGCCTGGAGTGGGGACATAGAACTGTTTTTT. This encodes CAWSGDIELFF. The chain combines TRBV30 with TRBJ1-4, with D possibly being TRBD1 (6 bases). The ends were cut back, 1 base at V and 12 bases at J, with 9 bases in the middle. Germline CDR1 and CDR2: GTSNPN and SVGIG (reference sequence). The CDR3 runs 11 residues.

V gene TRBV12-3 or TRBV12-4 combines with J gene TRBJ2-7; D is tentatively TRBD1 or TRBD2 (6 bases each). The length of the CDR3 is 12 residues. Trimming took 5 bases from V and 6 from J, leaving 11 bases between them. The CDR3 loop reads CASSRGLGEQYF. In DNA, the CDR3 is TGTGCCAGCAGTCGGGGGCTGGGCGAGCAGTACTTC.

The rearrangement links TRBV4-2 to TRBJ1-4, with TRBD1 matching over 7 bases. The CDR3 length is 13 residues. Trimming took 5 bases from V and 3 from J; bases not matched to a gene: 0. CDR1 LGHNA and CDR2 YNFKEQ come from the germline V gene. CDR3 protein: CASSGTANEKLFF. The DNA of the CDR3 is TGTGCCAGCAGCGGGACAGCTAATGAAAAACTGTTTTTT.

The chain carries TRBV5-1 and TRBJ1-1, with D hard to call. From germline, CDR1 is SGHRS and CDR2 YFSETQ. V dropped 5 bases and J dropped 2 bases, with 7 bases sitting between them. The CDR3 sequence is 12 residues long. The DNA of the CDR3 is TGCGCCAGCAGACGGATCAACACTGAAGCTTTCTTT. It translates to CASRRINTEAFF.

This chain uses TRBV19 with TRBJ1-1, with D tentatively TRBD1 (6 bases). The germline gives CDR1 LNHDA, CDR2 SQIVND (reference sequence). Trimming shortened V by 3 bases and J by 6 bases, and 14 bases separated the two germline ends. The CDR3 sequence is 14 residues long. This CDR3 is CASSINTGYAEAFF. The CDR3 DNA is TGTGCCAGTAGTATCAATACAGGGTACGCTGAAGCTTTCTTT.

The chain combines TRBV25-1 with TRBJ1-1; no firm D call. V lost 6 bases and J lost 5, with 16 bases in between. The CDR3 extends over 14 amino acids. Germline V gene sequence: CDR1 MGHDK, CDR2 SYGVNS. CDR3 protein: CASRAPGPGTEAFF. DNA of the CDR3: TGTGCCAGCAGGGCACCGGGCCCGGGAACTGAAGCTTTCTTT.